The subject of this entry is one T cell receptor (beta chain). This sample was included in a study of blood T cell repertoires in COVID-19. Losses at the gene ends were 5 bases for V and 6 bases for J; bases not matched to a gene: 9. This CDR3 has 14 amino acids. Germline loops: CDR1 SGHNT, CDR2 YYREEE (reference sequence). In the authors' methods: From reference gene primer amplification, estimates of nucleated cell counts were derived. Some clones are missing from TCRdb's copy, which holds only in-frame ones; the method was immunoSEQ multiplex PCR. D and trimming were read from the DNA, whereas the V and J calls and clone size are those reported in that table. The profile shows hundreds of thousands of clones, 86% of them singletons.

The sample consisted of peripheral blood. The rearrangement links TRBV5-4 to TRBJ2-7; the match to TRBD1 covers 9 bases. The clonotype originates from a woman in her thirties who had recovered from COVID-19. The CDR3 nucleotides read TGTGCCAGCAGAGCTGGGACAGGGATCTCCGAGCAGTACTTC. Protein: CASRAGTGISEQYF.